The 29 T cell receptor beta chains reported below all come from one sample, sequenced in a study of cytomegalovirus exposure and HLA in healthy donors. Primers for the PCR totalled 60 Vbeta and 13 Jbeta. Libraries were prepared by immunoSEQ multiplex PCR; TCRdb keeps only in-frame clonotypes and omits some of them. This table holds roughly 170,000 clones, 75% to 85% found once. Sequencing used PBMCs. The receptor set was obtained from a boy younger than 18 in good health and CMV-seronegative.

The chain joins TRBV10-3 to TRBJ1-1; maybe TRBD1 (5 bases). Trimming stripped 10 bases from V and 1 base from J, with 19 bases between. Germline V gives CDR1 ENHRY, CDR2 SYGVKD. The CDR3 is 15 residues long. The CDR3 DNA reads TGTGCCAGCACCAGTTTGGGACTGAGGAACACTGAAGCTTTCTTT. Encoded protein: CASTSLGLRNTEAFF.

This chain uses TRBV10-3 with TRBJ1-4; tentative D call: TRBD1 (5 bases). The germline CDR1 and CDR2 sequences are ENHRY and SYGVKD. With 6 bases removed from V and 1 base from J, the gap between germline ends came to 6 bases. This CDR3 contains 13 residues. CDR3 region: CAIRQGTNEKLFF. The CDR3 nucleotides read TGTGCCATCAGGCAGGGAACTAATGAAAAACTGTTTTTT.

The table lists this clone with a few counts. V is TRBV7-2 and J is TRBJ1-4; D is uncertain. The CDR3 covers 14 residues. Germline assignment: CDR1 SGHTA and CDR2 FQGNSA. V lost 5 bases to trimming and J lost 5 bases, with 12 bases between them. The CDR3 coding sequence is TGTGCCAGCAGCCCCACACTCAGGAATGAAAAACTGTTTTTT. Its protein is CASSPTLRNEKLFF.

The rearrangement joins TRBV9 to TRBJ2-2, with TRBD1 identical over 10 bases. The J segment lost 4 bases and the V segment lost 4 bases, leaving 7 bases of the junction unmatched. The CDR3 has 16 amino acids. CDR1 SGDLS and CDR2 YYNGEE come from the germline V gene. The CDR3 sequence is CASSPQGTGATGELFF. DNA for the CDR3: TGTGCCAGCAGCCCCCAAGGGACAGGGGCCACCGGGGAGCTGTTTTTT.

The chain recombines TRBV5-1 with TRBJ1-1, with D hard to call. CDR1 and CDR2 from the germline V gene are SGHRS and YFSETQ. Trimming took 0 bases from V and 6 from J, leaving 15 bases between them. The length of the CDR3 is 15 residues. Written as DNA, the CDR3 is TGCGCCAGCAGCTTGGAGCCGGGGAAGGGTCCTGAAGCTTTCTTT. As protein: CASSLEPGKGPEAFF.

The chain joins TRBV29-1 to TRBJ1-2, with D possibly TRBD1 on 6 matching bases. CDR1 is SQVTM and CDR2 is ANQGSEA in the germline V gene. The length of the CDR3 is 12 residues. The V end lost 6 bases, the J end lost 4 bases, and 12 bases lay between the germline ends. DNA of the CDR3: TGCAGCGTCTACAGGGTTTCCTATGGCTACACCTTC. Translating gives CSVYRVSYGYTF.

The chain recombines TRBV27 with TRBJ1-1, with D unresolved. The V end was cut by 6 bases, the J end by 1 base, with 9 bases between. The V gene's germline CDR1 is MNHEY and CDR2 SMNVEV (reference sequence). CDR3 length: 13 residues. As DNA, the CDR3 is TGTGCCAGCAGCCCGACTGCGAACACTGAAGCTTTCTTT. This encodes CASSPTANTEAFF.

V usage is TRBV12-2 and J usage is TRBJ1-6; TRBD1, as called in the table, went unchecked against the DNA. TRBV12-2 is a pseudogene segment. This CDR3 comprises 18 residues. The CDR3, as DNA: TGTGCAAGTCGCTTAGGGGGACAGGGAGTTTCCTATAATTCACCCCTCCACTTT. Its translation is CASRLGGQGVSYNSPLHF.

The rearrangement uses TRBV2 and TRBJ1-6; tentative D call: TRBD1 (6 bases). The CDR3 runs to 17 residues. The ends were cut back, 8 bases at V and 3 bases at J, with 20 bases in the middle. Germline V lookup: CDR1 SNHLY, CDR2 FYNNEI. CDR3 bases: TGTGCCAGCCGCAGGGGTGGTGCAGGGAACTATAATTCACCCCTCCACTTT. The encoded protein is CASRRGGAGNYNSPLHF.

The chain combines TRBV7-8 with TRBJ2-1, with 14 bases lining up with TRBD2. The V segment lost 0 bases and the J segment 15 bases; nucleotides outside the gene matches: 7. Germline CDR1 SGHVS, CDR2 FQNEAQ. This CDR3 is built from 15 residues. CDR3 sequence reads: CASSLAMGLAGVPFF. The CDR3 coding sequence is TGTGCCAGCAGCTTAGCGATGGGACTAGCGGGAGTCCCGTTCTTC.

The genes are TRBV19 and TRBJ2-6, with D perhaps matching TRBD2 (6 bases). The CDR3 covers 18 residues. V was trimmed by 1 base and J by 0 bases, leaving 13 bases between them. Germline V gene lookup returns CDR1 LNHDA and CDR2 SQIVND (reference sequence). The CDR3 loop reads CASSIGLGGFSGANVLTF. CDR3 nucleotide sequence: TGTGCCAGTAGTATAGGCCTAGGAGGGTTCTCTGGGGCCAACGTCCTGACTTTC.

In its sample, this clone was seen a few times. The V call is TRBV30, the J call TRBJ2-7; D perhaps matches TRBD1 (6 bases). The germline CDR1 and CDR2 sequences are GTSNPN and SVGIG (reference sequence). The CDR3 contains 17 residues. V shed 0 bases and J shed 0 bases, with 18 bases lying between them. The CDR3 DNA reads TGTGCCTGGAGTGTAGATACATTCGGACAGAGCTCCTACGAGCAGTACTTC. This translates into CAWSVDTFGQSSYEQYF.

The rearrangement links TRBV4-2 to TRBJ1-1; D call uncertain. V lost 0 bases, J lost 9 bases, and 11 bases lay in between. From germline, CDR1 is LGHNA and CDR2 YNFKEQ. The CDR3 totals 13 residues. CDR3 residues: CASSQDVGLKAFF. The CDR3 DNA sequence: TGTGCCAGCAGCCAAGATGTCGGTTTGAAAGCTTTCTTT.

The V and J genes are TRBV10-2 and TRBJ2-3, with a weak D call TRBD2 (5 bases). Trimming pared 7 bases from V and 4 bases from J, leaving 12 bases between. In germline, CDR1 is WSHSY, CDR2 SAAADI. This CDR3 has 13 residues. The CDR3 sequence: CASNGIASDTQYF. For the CDR3, the DNA is TGCGCCAGCAACGGAATAGCGTCAGATACGCAGTATTTT.

The table lists this clone with a count of one. The V gene is TRBV30, the J gene TRBJ1-6, with 7 bases identical to TRBD1. Germline V CDR1 and CDR2: GTSNPN, SVGIG (reference sequence). The length of the CDR3 is 15 residues. With 1 base clipped from V and 0 bases from J, the junction kept 0 bases outside the gene matches. The DNA of the CDR3 is TGTGCCTGGAGTGGGGACAGCTCCTATAATTCACCCCTCCACTTT. This gives the protein CAWSGDSSYNSPLHF.

The gene calls are TRBV6-5 and TRBJ1-2; tentatively, D is TRBD1 (6 bases). The CDR3 is made up of 15 amino acids. Trimming pared 0 bases from V and 8 bases from J, leaving 16 bases between. Looked up from germline, CDR1 is MNHEY and CDR2 is SVGAGI. CDR3 coding DNA: TGTGCCAGCAGTTACTCGAGCAGGGGTATGAAGGGCTACACCTTC. Its translation is CASSYSSRGMKGYTF.

A single count supports this clone. The chain carries TRBV5-5 and TRBJ2-7, with 9 bases aligning to TRBD1. The V segment lost 4 bases and the J segment 5 bases; nucleotides outside the gene matches: 13. The germline V gene has CDR1 SGHKS and CDR2 YYEKEE (reference sequence). This CDR3 region has 16 residues. The CDR3 region has the DNA TGTGCCAGCAGCCCCCTCCCGGGACAGGGTATCCACGAGCAGTACTTC. It encodes CASSPLPGQGIHEQYF.

This chain uses TRBV6-5 with TRBJ1-2; TRBD1 matches at 12 bases. Germline loops: CDR1 MNHEY, CDR2 SVGAGI. CDR3 size: 16 residues. Trimming cost V 1 base and J 5 bases; bases outside gene matches: 5. CDR3 sequence (DNA): TGTGCCAGCAGTTACTTAGCGGGACAGGGGGCTTATGGCTACACCTTC. Translation: CASSYLAGQGAYGYTF.

The rearrangement uses TRBV6-6 and TRBJ2-5; 9 nucleotides match TRBD2. Trimming at V came to 3 bases and at J to 5 bases, leaving 4 bases not matched to a gene. Germline CDR1 MNHNY, CDR2 SVGAGI (reference sequence). This CDR3 has 14 amino acids. The CDR3 spells CASSYLAGGETQYF. The CDR3 nucleotides are TGTGCCAGCAGTTATTTGGCGGGAGGGGAGACCCAGTACTTC.

The rearrangement uses TRBV4-3 and TRBJ2-7; 7 bases align to TRBD2. Germline assignment: CDR1 LGHNA and CDR2 YSLEER. After removal of 1 base from V and 6 bases from J, the junction contained 9 bases not matched to a gene. The CDR3 spans 15 residues. This CDR3 reads CASSQVGGGRGEQYF. CDR3 in DNA: TGCGCCAGCAGCCAAGTAGGTGGCGGGAGAGGCGAGCAGTACTTC.

This clone was recorded a few times. The chain employs TRBV27 and TRBJ1-4; D remains unclear. The CDR3 is 14 residues long. Germline assignment: CDR1 MNHEY and CDR2 SMNVEV (reference sequence). Trimming shortened V by 7 bases and J by 2 bases, and 11 bases separated the two germline ends. The CDR3 region is CASTSYATNEKLFF. As DNA, the CDR3 is TGTGCCAGCACCTCCTACGCGACTAATGAAAAACTGTTTTTT. The whole variable domain, remainder taken from reference TRBV27 and TRBJ1-4, is EAQVTQNPRYLITVTGKKLTVTCSQNMNHEYMSWYRQDPGLGLRQIYYSMNVEVTDKGDVPEGYKVSRKEKRNFPLILESPSPNQTSLYFCASTSYATNEKLFFGSGTQLSVL.

The V gene is TRBV4-2, the J gene TRBJ1-2, with TRBD1 matching over 9 bases. CDR3 length: 16 amino acids. V lost 1 base to trimming and J lost 1 base; unmatched junction nucleotides: 4. CDR1 LGHNA and CDR2 YNFKEQ come from the germline V gene. The CDR3 region is CASSQGQGENNYGYTF. The CDR3 DNA is TGTGCCAGCAGCCAAGGACAGGGGGAGAATAACTATGGCTACACCTTC.

The chain joins TRBV6-1 to TRBJ1-1, with TRBD1 as a possible D gene (5 bases). V lost 6 bases to trimming and J lost 0 bases, with 14 bases between them. There are 15 residues in the CDR3. CDR1 is MNHNS and CDR2 is SASEGT in the germline V gene. CDR3 protein: CASRFGQLMNTEAFF. Here the CDR3 DNA reads TGTGCCAGCAGATTCGGACAACTAATGAACACTGAAGCTTTCTTT.

This rearrangement joins TRBV2 to TRBJ2-3, with TRBD1 matching 12 bases. The germline CDR1 and CDR2 sequences are SNHLY and FYNNEI. V shed 6 bases, J shed 5 bases, and the junction held 9 bases outside the gene matches. This CDR3 region has 16 residues. The DNA for the CDR3 is TGTGCCAGCAGCCCCCTGGGGACAGGGGGCAAAGATACGCAGTATTTT. Protein product: CASSPLGTGGKDTQYF. The full variable domain, rest sourced from reference TRBV2 and TRBJ2-3, is EPEVTQTPSHQVTQMGQEVILRCVPISNHLYFYWYRQILGQKVEFLVSFYNNEISEKSEIFDDQFSVERPDGSNFTLKIRSTKLEDSAMYFCASSPLGTGGKDTQYFGPGTRLTVL.

V and J are TRBV11-3 and TRBJ2-7, with 12 bases that match TRBD2. Germline values: CDR1 SGHNT, CDR2 YENEEA. V shed 4 bases, J shed 6 bases, and the junction held 10 bases outside the gene matches. This CDR3 has 16 amino acids. The CDR3 is CASSSGTSGSQGEQYF. In DNA form, the CDR3 reads TGTGCCAGCAGCTCCGGGACTAGCGGGTCCCAGGGCGAGCAGTACTTC.

This clone was seen a single time. The chain recombines TRBV19 with TRBJ1-2; weak D call: TRBD1 (5 bases). Per the germline V gene, CDR1 is LNHDA and CDR2 is SQIVND (reference sequence). The CDR3 length is 14 residues. V lost 3 bases and J lost 5, with 13 bases in between. CDR3 region: CASSIGRVRYGYTF. CDR3 DNA sequence: TGTGCCAGTAGTATCGGCAGGGTAAGGTATGGCTACACCTTC.

The chain's CDR3 is CASSARQGPEYNEQFF. CDR3 bases: TGTGCCAGCAGTGCGCGACAGGGACCTGAGTACAATGAGCAGTTCTTC. This chain connects TRBV2 to TRBJ2-1; 7 bases map to TRBD1. The length of the CDR3 is 16 residues. J was trimmed by 4 bases and V by 4 bases; bases with no gene match: 10. Per the germline V gene, CDR1 is SNHLY and CDR2 is FYNNEI.

CDR3 protein: CASSGQVLFYEQYF. CDR3 sequence (DNA): TGTGCCAGCTCAGGACAGGTCCTATTCTACGAGCAGTACTTC. The chain employs TRBV19 and TRBJ2-7, with TRBD1 matching over 7 bases. The J segment lost 3 bases and the V segment lost 9 bases, leaving 11 bases of the junction unmatched. Germline V lookup: CDR1 LNHDA, CDR2 SQIVND (reference sequence). This CDR3 is 14 amino acids long.

This chain joins TRBV10-2 and TRBJ2-3, with D maybe TRBD2 (6 bases). The length of the CDR3 is 14 residues. Deletions cut 10 bases from V and 6 bases from J, with 20 bases between. Germline CDR1 is WSHSY and CDR2 is SAAADI. CDR3 loop: CATLAAGSGDTQYF. CDR3 coding DNA: TGCGCCACTTTAGCGGCAGGCTCGGGGGATACGCAGTATTTT.